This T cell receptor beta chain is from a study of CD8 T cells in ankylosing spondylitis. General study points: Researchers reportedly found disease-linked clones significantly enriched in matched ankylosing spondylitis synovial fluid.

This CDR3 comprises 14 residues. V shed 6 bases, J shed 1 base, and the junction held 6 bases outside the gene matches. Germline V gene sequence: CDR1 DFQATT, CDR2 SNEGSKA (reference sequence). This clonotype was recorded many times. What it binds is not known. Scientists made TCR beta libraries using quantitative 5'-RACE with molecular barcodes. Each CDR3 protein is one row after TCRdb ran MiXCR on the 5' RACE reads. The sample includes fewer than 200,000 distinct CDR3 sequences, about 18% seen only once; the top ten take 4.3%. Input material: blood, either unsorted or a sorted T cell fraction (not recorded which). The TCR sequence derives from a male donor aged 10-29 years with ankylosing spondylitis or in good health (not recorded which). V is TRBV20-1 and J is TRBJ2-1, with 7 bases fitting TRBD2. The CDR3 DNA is TGCAGTGCGCGGACTAGGACTTCCTACAATGAGCAGTTCTTC. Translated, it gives CSARTRTSYNEQFF.